The clone carrying this TCR beta chain was observed at least ten times. The germline V gene encodes CDR1 MNHEY and CDR2 SVGEGT. The V end lost 0 bases, the J end lost 9 bases, and 12 bases lay between the germline ends. The CDR3 runs 14 residues. TCRdb ran MiXCR on the PCR reads. This table holds roughly 25,000 clones, over 10% found once. This sample is drawn from a study of metastatic and nonmetastatic thyroid tumors. Each patient came to thyroid surgery without any prior treatment (of any kind). This sequence joins TRBV6-2 or TRBV6-3 and TRBJ1-5; possible D gene TRBD1, 6 bases. Sample: blood. This sequence was found in a female donor with papillary thyroid cancer or a benign thyroid nodule (not recorded which). Some clones in this sample may be carry-over from other donors' samples. CDR3 coding DNA: TGTGCCAGCAGTTACTCGACAGGAGGGCGGCCCCAGCATTTT. Translating gives CASSYSTGGRPQHF.